This TCR beta chain comes out of a study of shared clonotypes between healthy human individuals. The study, taken as a whole, reports: It was observed that 4% to 6% of naive CD4 clonotypes were shared across a handful of donors.

Naivety among CD8 cells was defined by CD45RO negativity and positive CCR7 selection, thereby excluding terminally differentiated effector memory CD45RA+ cells. CDR1 and CDR2 (germline): SGHTA, FQGNSA. V was clipped by 3 bases and J by 7 bases; unmatched bases: 7. The CDR3 covers 15 residues. The protocol was immunoSEQ multiplex PCR, while the TCRdb copy is restricted to in-frame clones and leaves out a portion. The sample consists of roughly 570,000 clones, 95% to 98% of them appearing once. On this clone: The antigen is not known.

Sequenced: naive CD8+ T cells sorted from blood. This sequence joins TRBV7-2 and TRBJ2-1, with TRBD1 identical over 9 bases. This sequence was found in a man younger than 40 in good health. The CDR3 DNA follows: TGTGCCAGCAGCTTGAGGGGACAGGGCAGGAATGAGCAGTTCTTC. Protein: CASSLRGQGRNEQFF.